The 20 T cell receptor beta chains below were found in one sample sequenced in a study of shared clonotypes between healthy human individuals. Sequencing used immunoSEQ multiplex PCR; TCRdb keeps in-frame clones, though not all of them. The repertoire holds about 2 million clones, roughly 94% seen once, with 0.13% in the top ten. Sequencing was carried out using naive CD4+ T cells sorted from blood. The subset denotes: CD45RA+ positively selected. The origin of the receptors is a man aged 18 to 30 in good health.

A word on this clone: The sample contains more than one DNA sequence encoding this CDR3. V is TRBV5-1 and J is TRBJ1-5, with D unclear. Trimming removed 2 bases at V and 1 base at J, with 10 bases between. The CDR3 is 15 amino acids. Germline V gives CDR1 SGHRS, CDR2 YFSETQ. The CDR3, as DNA: TGCGCCAGCAGCTTAACCGGTTACAGCAATCAGCCCCAGCATTTT. Translation gives CASSLTGYSNQPQHF.

The chain employs TRBV27 and TRBJ1-2; D possibly corresponds to TRBD1 (6 bases). The CDR3 has 15 residues. The germline V and J ends were trimmed by 4 bases and 4 bases, with 16 bases remaining between them. CDR1 is MNHEY, CDR2 SMNVEV, per germline (reference sequence). This chain's CDR3 is CASSSQSLGGYGYTF. CDR3 in DNA: TGTGCCAGCAGTTCCCAAAGCCTAGGGGGCTATGGCTACACCTTC.

Here the CDR3 DNA reads TGCGCCAGCAGGAAAGGGATCAACACCGGGGAGCTGTTTTTT. Its translation: CASRKGINTGELFF. The chain employs TRBV10-1 and TRBJ2-2; D is unresolved. Germline V gene lookup returns CDR1 WNHNN and CDR2 SYGVQD (reference sequence). The CDR3 runs to 14 residues. V was cut by 6 bases and J by 2 bases, with 10 bases left in between.

V and J are TRBV7-2 and TRBJ2-4, with a tentative D call TRBD2 (6 bases). The V gene lost 5 bases and the J gene lost 0 bases, with 14 bases spanning the gap. CDR3 length: 16 amino acids. Germline V gene sequence: CDR1 SGHTA, CDR2 FQGNSA. This CDR3 reads CASSRGTEVAKNIQYF. In DNA form, the CDR3 reads TGTGCCAGCAGCCGCGGGACGGAAGTAGCCAAAAACATTCAGTACTTC.

The chain carries TRBV15 and TRBJ2-7; weak D call: TRBD2 (7 bases). Trimming removed 0 bases from V and 6 bases from J, with 15 bases in between. CDR1 and CDR2 (germline): LNHNV, YYDKDF (reference sequence). This CDR3 region has 15 residues. The CDR3 nucleotides are TGTGCCACCAGCAGAGATCACCCGGGGGGCAGCGAGCAGTACTTC. It encodes CATSRDHPGGSEQYF.

The V gene is TRBV30, the J gene TRBJ1-5, with no clear D. The CDR3 spans 12 residues. Germline V lookup: CDR1 GTSNPN, CDR2 SVGIG (reference sequence). V lost 1 base, J lost 4 bases, and 5 bases lay in between. CDR3 bases: TGTGCCTGGAGTGAGCAAAATCAGCCCCAGCATTTT. Translation gives CAWSEQNQPQHF.

The J gene is TRBJ2-5, the V gene TRBV19; perhaps TRBD2 as D (6 bases). V lost 8 bases, J lost 1 base, and 11 bases lay in between. CDR1 and CDR2 from the germline V gene are LNHDA and SQIVND (reference sequence). CDR3 length equals 13 residues. The CDR3 DNA reads as TGTGCCAGTTCGGGACTGCTCCAAGAGACCCAGTACTTC. Translation gives CASSGLLQETQYF.

The chain is built from TRBV19 and TRBJ1-5, with TRBD1 as a possible D gene (5 bases). The V end was cut by 6 bases, the J end by 1 base, with 13 bases between. Germline CDR1 LNHDA, CDR2 SQIVND (reference sequence). This CDR3 is 15 amino acids long. CDR3 nucleotide sequence: TGTGCCAGTAGACCGGGACTTCAAAGCAATCAGCCCCAGCATTTT. Residues: CASRPGLQSNQPQHF.

V and J are TRBV9 and TRBJ2-1; D possibly corresponds to TRBD2 (6 bases). Between the trimmed V and J ends, which lost 0 bases and 3 bases, there was a span of 10 bases. The CDR3 has 15 amino acids. Germline-derived CDR1 and CDR2 are SGDLS and YYNGEE. Here the CDR3 reads CASSVVVGGYNEQFF. CDR3 DNA: TGTGCCAGCAGCGTAGTTGTGGGGGGCTACAATGAGCAGTTCTTC. Variable domain in full (rest from reference TRBV9 and TRBJ2-1): DSGVTQTPKHLITATGQRVTLRCSPRSGDLSVYWYQQSLDQGLQFLIQYYNGEERAKGNILERFSAQQFPDLHSELNLSSLELGDSALYFCASSVVVGGYNEQFFGPGTRLTVL.

The V and J genes are TRBV30 and TRBJ2-7, with 12 bases lining up with TRBD2. Germline V gene lookup returns CDR1 GTSNPN and CDR2 SVGIG (reference sequence). The CDR3 is made up of 14 amino acids. V gave up 6 bases and J gave up 4 bases; unmatched junction bases: 7. DNA of the CDR3: TGTGCCTGCCTGGGACTAGCGGGCGGTTACGAGCAGTACTTC. Translated: CACLGLAGGYEQYF.

The V gene is TRBV7-6, the J gene TRBJ2-5; 11 nucleotides line up with TRBD2. Trimming cost V 4 bases and J 5 bases; bases outside gene matches: 9. The CDR3 spans 16 residues. CDR1 is SGHVS, CDR2 FNYEAQ, per germline. The CDR3, as DNA: TGTGCCAGCAGCTATCGGACTAGCGGGTTCTCGGAGACCCAGTACTTC. Protein sequence: CASSYRTSGFSETQYF.

This rearrangement joins TRBV4-3 to TRBJ1-3; D unclear. V lost 1 base and J lost 0, with 10 bases in between. This CDR3 is 16 amino acids long. Germline CDR1 reads LGHNA; CDR2 reads YSLEER. CDR3 sequence reads: CASSQAYEGSGNTIYF. CDR3 DNA: TGCGCCAGCAGCCAAGCCTACGAGGGCTCTGGAAACACCATATATTTT.

CDR3 coding DNA: TGTGCCAGCTCACCACGGAAACAGGGGGCGCGACATAATGAAAAACTGTTTTTT. Protein: CASSPRKQGARHNEKLFF. The J gene is TRBJ1-4, the V gene TRBV18; 9 bases agree with TRBD1. Trimming cost V 1 base and J 4 bases; bases outside gene matches: 10. The CDR3 length is 18 residues. The germline V gene has CDR1 KGHSH and CDR2 LQKENI.

The CDR3 loop is CASSVGTGRDTQYF. In nucleotides, the CDR3 is TGTGCCAGCAGTGTGGGGACAGGGCGTGATACGCAGTATTTT. The chain carries TRBV6-1 and TRBJ2-3, with 9 bases matching TRBD1. This CDR3 contains 14 residues. The V and J ends lost 4 bases and 6 bases, in that order; junction bases with no gene match: 5. Looked up from germline, CDR1 is MNHNS and CDR2 is SASEGT.

This chain joins TRBV27 and TRBJ2-7, with 7 bases aligning to TRBD1. V lost 6 bases, J lost 2 bases, and 13 bases stayed unmatched. The CDR3 is 16 residues long. From germline, CDR1 is MNHEY and CDR2 SMNVEV (reference sequence). The DNA of the CDR3 is TGTGCCAGCAGCCCCAGCTTCCGGGACAGCCCCTACGAGCAGTACTTC. Translating gives CASSPSFRDSPYEQYF.

V usage is TRBV6-4 and J usage is TRBJ2-1; 7 bases match TRBD2. After removal of 6 bases from V and 2 bases from J, the junction contained 4 bases not matched to a gene. This CDR3 has 14 amino acids. Germline CDR1 MRHNA, CDR2 SNTAGT. The DNA for the CDR3 is TGTGCCAGCAGCCCTAGCGGAGCCTACAATGAGCAGTTCTTC. Encoded protein: CASSPSGAYNEQFF.

The V and J genes are TRBV18 and TRBJ1-2, with a tentative D call TRBD1 (6 bases). Germline loops: CDR1 KGHSH, CDR2 LQKENI. V gave up 1 base and J gave up 2 bases, with 8 bases separating them. The CDR3 is 14 residues long. The CDR3 loop reads CASSPQDRNYGYTF. In DNA, the CDR3 is TGTGCCAGCTCACCACAGGACAGAAACTATGGCTACACCTTC.

The J gene is TRBJ2-3, the V gene TRBV6-1; possibly TRBD2 for D (5 bases). CDR1 and CDR2 (germline): MNHNS, SASEGT. V lost 9 bases to trimming and J lost 4 bases, with 17 bases between them. The CDR3 is 14 amino acids. CDR3 DNA sequence: TGTGCCAGTTGCAGTGAGGGATGGGCAGATACGCAGTATTTT. Translating gives CASCSEGWADTQYF.

A note on this clone: The germline gene is not matched at one end of the junction; a read error may be the cause. The rearrangement joins TRBV7-7 to TRBJ1-5; D is unresolved. CDR1 is SSHAT, CDR2 FNYEAQ, per germline (reference sequence). The CDR3 is made up of 16 amino acids. The CDR3 spells CASSLAAAFSNQPQHF. The CDR3, as DNA: TGTGCTAGCAGCTTAGCTGCCGCTTTTAGCAATCAGCCCCAGCATTTT.

V is TRBV6-5 and J is TRBJ2-7; possibly TRBD2 for D (5 bases). The CDR3 is 15 amino acids. The V gene lost 2 bases and the J gene lost 4 bases, with 15 bases spanning the gap. CDR1 MNHEY and CDR2 SVGAGI come from the germline V gene. The CDR3 sequence is CASSYRRGLNYEQYF. DNA for the CDR3: TGTGCCAGCAGTTACCGCCGAGGGTTGAATTACGAGCAGTACTTC.